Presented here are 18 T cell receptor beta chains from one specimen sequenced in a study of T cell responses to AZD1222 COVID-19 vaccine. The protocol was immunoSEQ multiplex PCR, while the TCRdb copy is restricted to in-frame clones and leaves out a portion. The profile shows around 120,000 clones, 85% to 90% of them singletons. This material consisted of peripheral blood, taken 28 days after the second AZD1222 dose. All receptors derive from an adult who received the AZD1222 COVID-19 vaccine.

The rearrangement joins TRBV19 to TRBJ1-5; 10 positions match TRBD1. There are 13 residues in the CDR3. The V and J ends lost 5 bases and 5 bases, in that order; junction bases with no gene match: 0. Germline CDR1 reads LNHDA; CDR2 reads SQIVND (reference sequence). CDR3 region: CASSDRGHQPQHF. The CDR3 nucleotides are TGTGCCAGTAGTGACAGGGGGCATCAGCCCCAGCATTTT.

The chain's CDR3 is CASSATGTGDYEQYF. For the CDR3, the DNA is TGTGCCAGCAGCGCGACCGGGACAGGGGACTACGAGCAGTACTTC. The V and J genes are TRBV11-2 and TRBJ2-7; 10 bases align to TRBD1. This CDR3 is 15 amino acids long. The germline V gene encodes CDR1 SGHAT and CDR2 FQNNGV. After removal of 5 bases from V and 3 bases from J, the junction contained 7 bases not matched to a gene.

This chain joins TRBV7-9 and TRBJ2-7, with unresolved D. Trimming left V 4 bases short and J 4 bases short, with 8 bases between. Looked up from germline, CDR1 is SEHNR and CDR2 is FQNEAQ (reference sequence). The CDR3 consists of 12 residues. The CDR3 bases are TGTGCCAGCAGCTCGGACGGGTACGAGCAGTACTTC. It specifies CASSSDGYEQYF.

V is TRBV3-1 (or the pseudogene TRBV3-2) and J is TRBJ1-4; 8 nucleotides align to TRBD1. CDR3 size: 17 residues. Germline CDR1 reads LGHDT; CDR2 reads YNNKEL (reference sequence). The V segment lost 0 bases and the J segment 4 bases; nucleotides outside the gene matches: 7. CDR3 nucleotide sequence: TGTGCCAGCAGCCAAGAAATGACTGGACAGGGTAATGAAAAACTGTTTTTT. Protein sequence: CASSQEMTGQGNEKLFF.

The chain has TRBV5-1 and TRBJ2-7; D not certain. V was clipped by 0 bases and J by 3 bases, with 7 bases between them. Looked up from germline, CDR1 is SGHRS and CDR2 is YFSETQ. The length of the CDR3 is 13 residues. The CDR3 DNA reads TGCGCCAGCAGCTTGGAAGGGTACTACGAGCAGTACTTC. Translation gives CASSLEGYYEQYF.

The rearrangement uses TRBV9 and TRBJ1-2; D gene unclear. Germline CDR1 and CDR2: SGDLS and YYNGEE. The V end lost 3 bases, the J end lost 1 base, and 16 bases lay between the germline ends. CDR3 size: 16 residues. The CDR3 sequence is CASSGVGGSVNYGYTF. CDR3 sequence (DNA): TGTGCCAGCAGCGGGGTTGGAGGATCAGTTAACTATGGCTACACCTTC.

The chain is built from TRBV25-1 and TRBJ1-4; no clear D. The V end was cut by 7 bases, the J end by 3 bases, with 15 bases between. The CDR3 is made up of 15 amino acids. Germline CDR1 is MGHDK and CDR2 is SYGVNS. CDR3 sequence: CASKIGQLANEKLFF. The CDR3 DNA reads TGTGCCAGCAAAATAGGGCAGCTTGCTAATGAAAAACTGTTTTTT.

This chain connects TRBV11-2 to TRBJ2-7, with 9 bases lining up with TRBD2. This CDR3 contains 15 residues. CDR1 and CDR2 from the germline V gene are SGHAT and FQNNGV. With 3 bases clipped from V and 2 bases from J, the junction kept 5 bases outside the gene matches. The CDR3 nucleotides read TGTGCCAGCAGCTTGCTTAGCGGGGGTACCTACGAGCAGTACTTC. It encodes CASSLLSGGTYEQYF. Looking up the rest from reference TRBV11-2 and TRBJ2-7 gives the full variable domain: EAGVAQSPRYKIIEKRQSVAFWCNPISGHATLYWYQQILGQGPKLLIQFQNNGVVDDSQLPKDRFSAERLKGVDSTLKIQPAKLEDSAVYLCASSLLSGGTYEQYFGPGTRLTVT.

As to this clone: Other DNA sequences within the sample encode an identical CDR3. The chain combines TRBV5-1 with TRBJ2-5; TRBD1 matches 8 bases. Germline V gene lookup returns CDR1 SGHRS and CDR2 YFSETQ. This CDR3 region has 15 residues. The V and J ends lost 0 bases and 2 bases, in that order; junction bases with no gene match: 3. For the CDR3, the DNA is TGCGCCAGCAGCTTGGCGGGGACAGGACAAGAGACCCAGTACTTC. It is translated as CASSLAGTGQETQYF.

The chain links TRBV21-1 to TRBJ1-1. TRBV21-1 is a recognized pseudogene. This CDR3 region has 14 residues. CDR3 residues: CASSPTEGNTEAFF. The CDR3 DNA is TGTGCCAGCAGCCCGACCGAGGGGAACACTGAAGCTTTCTTT.

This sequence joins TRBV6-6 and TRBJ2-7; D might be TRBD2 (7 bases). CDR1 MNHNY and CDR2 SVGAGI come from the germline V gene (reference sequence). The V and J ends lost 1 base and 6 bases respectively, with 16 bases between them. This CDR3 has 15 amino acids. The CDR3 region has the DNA TGTGCCAGCAGTTACTGGTCGGGGGGCGAAACCGAGCAGTACTTC. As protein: CASSYWSGGETEQYF.

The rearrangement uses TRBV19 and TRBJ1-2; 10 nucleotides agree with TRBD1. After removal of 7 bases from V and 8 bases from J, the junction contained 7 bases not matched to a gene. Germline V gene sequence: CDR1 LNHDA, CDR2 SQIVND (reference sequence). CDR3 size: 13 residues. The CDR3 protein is CASITGTGEGYTF. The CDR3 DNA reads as TGTGCCAGTATTACCGGGACAGGGGAAGGCTACACCTTC.

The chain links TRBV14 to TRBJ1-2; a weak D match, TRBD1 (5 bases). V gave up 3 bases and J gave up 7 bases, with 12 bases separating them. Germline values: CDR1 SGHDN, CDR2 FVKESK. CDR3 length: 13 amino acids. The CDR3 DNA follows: TGTGCCAGCAGCCACCAGGGACCTCTTGGCTACACCTTC. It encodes CASSHQGPLGYTF.

Here the CDR3 reads CASSESSGRAVDNEQFF. The DNA for the CDR3 is TGCGCCAGCAGTGAAAGTAGCGGGAGGGCCGTGGACAATGAGCAGTTCTTC. The chain is built from TRBV10-1 and TRBJ2-1; TRBD2 matches 11 bases. The CDR3 contains 17 residues. CDR1 and CDR2 (germline): WNHNN, SYGVQD (reference sequence). V was pared by 3 bases and J by 5 bases, with 9 bases of the junction left unmatched.

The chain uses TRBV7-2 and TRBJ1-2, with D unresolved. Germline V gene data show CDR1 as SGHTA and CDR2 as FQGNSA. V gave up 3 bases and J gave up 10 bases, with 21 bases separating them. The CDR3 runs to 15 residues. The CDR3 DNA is TGTGCCAGCAGCTTTCGGGAGTCAATAGTGGGGATCTACACCTTC. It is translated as CASSFRESIVGIYTF.

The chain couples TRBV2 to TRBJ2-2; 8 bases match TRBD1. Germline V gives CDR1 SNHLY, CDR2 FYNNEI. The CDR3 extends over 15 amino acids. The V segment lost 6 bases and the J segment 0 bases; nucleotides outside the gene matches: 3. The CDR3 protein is CASRRTGSNTGELFF. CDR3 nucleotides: TGTGCCAGCAGGAGGACAGGGTCGAACACCGGGGAGCTGTTTTTT.

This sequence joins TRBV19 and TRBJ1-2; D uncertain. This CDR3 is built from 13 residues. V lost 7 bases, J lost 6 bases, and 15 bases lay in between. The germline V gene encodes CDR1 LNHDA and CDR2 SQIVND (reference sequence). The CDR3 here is CASKTGAPDGYTF. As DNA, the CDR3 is TGTGCCAGTAAGACGGGAGCTCCGGATGGCTACACCTTC. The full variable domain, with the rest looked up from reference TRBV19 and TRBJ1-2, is DGGITQSPKYLFRKEGQNVTLSCEQNLNHDAMYWYRQDPGQGLRLIYYSQIVNDFQKGDIAEGYSVSREKKESFPLTVTSAQKNPTAFYLCASKTGAPDGYTFGSGTRLTVV.

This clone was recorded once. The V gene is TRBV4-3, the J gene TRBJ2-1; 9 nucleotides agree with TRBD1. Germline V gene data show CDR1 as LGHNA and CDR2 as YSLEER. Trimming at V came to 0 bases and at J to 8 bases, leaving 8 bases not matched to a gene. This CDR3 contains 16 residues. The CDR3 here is CASSQDRGTGSHEQFF. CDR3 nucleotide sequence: TGCGCCAGCAGCCAAGATCGAGGGACAGGGTCTCATGAGCAGTTCTTC.